A selection of T cell receptor beta chains follows, all from one sample in a study of blood T cell repertoires in COVID-19. The method was immunoSEQ multiplex PCR; TCRdb's version includes in-frame clones alone and lacks a portion of them. The sample records 100,000 to 140,000 clones, approximately 90% being singletons. The sample comprised peripheral blood. These receptors were obtained from a woman aged 25-40 years with acute or convalescent COVID-19. Both conserved end residues are part of each CDR3. A D gene is named only where the DNA matches it firmly. For some rows the clone size is stated as once, few or many, or as a class when expanded; others skip it.

TRBJ1-2	TRBD1	TRBV7-8	.	TGTGCCAGCAGCTTAGGAGGGACAGGGGGATTAGGAAACTATGGCTACACCTTC	CASSLGGTGGLGNYGYTF
TRBJ1-3	.	TRBV7-9	.	TGTGCCAGCAGCTTAGCGGCTGTGGCAGCTGGAAACACCATATATTTT	CASSLAAVAAGNTIYF
TRBJ2-1	TRBD2	TRBV6-1	.	TGTGCCAGCAGTGTATACTGGACTAGCTTAGTCAATGAGCAGTTCTTC	CASSVYWTSLVNEQFF
TRBJ1-2	.	TRBV29-1	.	TGCAGCGTTGTAGGGGCAGGGTACGGGCCTGGCTACACCTTC	CSVVGAGYGPGYTF
TRBJ1-2	.	TRBV4-1	.	TGCGCCAGCAGCCAACTAAGTCCCCAAGGGGCTGTACACTATGGCTACACCTTC	CASSQLSPQGAVHYGYTF
TRBJ1-1	TRBD1	TRBV25-1	.	TGTGCCAGCAAAATCACAGGGGTCGTCACTGAAGCTTTCTTT	CASKITGVVTEAFF
TRBJ2-2	TRBD1	TRBV28	once	TGTGCCAGCACCAACGGGACAGCGAACACCGGGGAGCTGTTTTTT	CASTNGTANTGELFF
TRBJ2-3	.	TRBV11-3	.	TGTGCCAGCAGCTTAGGCCCCGCTGACTACCAGGGGACAGATACGCAGTATTTT	CASSLGPADYQGTDTQYF
TRBJ1-2	TRBD1	TRBV19	.	TGTGCCAGTAGTCCCGCGGCAGGGGGGATCTATGGCTACACCTTC	CASSPAAGGIYGYTF
TRBJ1-6	TRBD1	TRBV5-4	.	TGTGCCAGCAGCCAGGGACAGCTCTCCTATAATTCACCCCTCCACTTT	CASSQGQLSYNSPLHF
TRBJ2-1	TRBD2	TRBV9	.	TGTGCCAGCAGCGTCCTTAGCGGGGGGTACAATGAGCAGTTCTTC	CASSVLSGGYNEQFF
TRBJ1-2	.	TRBV7-8	.	TGTGCCAGCAGCTTAGCGCTTGAGGGGGTGAGGACGGATACCCTTTATGGCTACACCTTC	CASSLALEGVRTDTLYGYTF
TRBJ2-6	.	TRBV18	.	TGTGCCAGCTCACCGCGGTCGCAGGGGCCCCTCTCTGGGGCCAACGTCCTGACTTTC	CASSPRSQGPLSGANVLTF
TRBJ1-1	TRBD1	TRBV4-1	.	TGCGCCAGCAGCGCCGGGACAGTCGCTTTCTTT	CASSAGTVAFF
TRBJ2-3	TRBD1	TRBV30	.	TGTGCCTGGAGTCCCCTAGACAGGGTGGATACGCAGTATTTT	CAWSPLDRVDTQYF
TRBJ2-7	.	TRBV27	.	TGTGCCAGCAGGGGTCAGGGGACAAAAGACGAGCAGTACTTC	CASRGQGTKDEQYF
TRBJ1-5	TRBD1	TRBV10-3	.	TGTGCCATAGGGACAGCCTATAGCAATCAGCCCCAGCATTTT	CAIGTAYSNQPQHF
TRBJ1-1	.	TRBV6-5	.	TGTGCCAGCAGTTACTCGCGGGGGCCTATGAACACTGAAGCTTTCTTT	CASSYSRGPMNTEAFF
TRBJ2-7	.	TRBV28	few	TGTGCCAGCAGTTTAGGGGGACACACCTACGAGCAGTACTTC	CASSLGGHTYEQYF
TRBJ2-1	TRBD1	TRBV7-2	.	TGTGCCAGCAGGACAGGGGGAGGGGGCAATGAGCAGTTCTTC	CASRTGGGGNEQFF
TRBJ1-6	.	TRBV3-1/TRBV3-2	.	TGTGCCAGCAGCCAAGATTTCGCGTCACCCCTCCACTTT	CASSQDFASPLHF
TRBJ2-1	TRBD2	TRBV19	.	TGTGCCAGTACCCCCGGACTAGCGGGAGACCTCAATGAGCAGTTCTTC	CASTPGLAGDLNEQFF
TRBJ2-5	TRBD1	TRBV5-6	.	TGTGCCAGCAGCAGTGTTCGGACAGGGTTGATAGAGACCCAGTACTTC	CASSSVRTGLIETQYF
TRBJ1-1	TRBD1	TRBV28	.	TGTGCCAGCAGTCTCTGGACAGGGATCGACACTGAAGCTTTCTTT	CASSLWTGIDTEAFF
TRBJ1-5	.	TRBV6-5	once	TGTGCCAGCAAAGTCGGGAATCAGCCCCAGCATTTT	CASKVGNQPQHF
TRBJ2-7	.	TRBV28	.	TGTGCCAGCAGTCCTCCAGGGGCCCCCTACGAGCAGTACTTC	CASSPPGAPYEQYF
TRBJ1-3	TRBD1	TRBV27	few	TGTGCCAGCAGTTTATTCGCCCCCGGGACAGGCTTTCACTCTGGAAACACCATATATTTT	CASSLFAPGTGFHSGNTIYF
TRBJ2-7	.	TRBV11-2	.	TGTGCCAGCAGCCTAACACCAGGATACTACGAGCAGTACTTC	CASSLTPGYYEQYF
TRBJ2-2	.	TRBV4-1	.	TGCGCCAGCAGCCACGGTCTAACCGGGGAGCTGTTTTTT	CASSHGLTGELFF
TRBJ2-7	TRBD2	TRBV5-1	.	TGCGCCAGCAGCATTAGCGGGAGTTTTAGCTACGAGCAGTACTTC	CASSISGSFSYEQYF
TRBJ2-1	TRBD2	TRBV5-1	.	TGCGCCAGCAGCCTCCACGGGACTAGTTCATACAATGAGCAGTTCTTC	CASSLHGTSSYNEQFF
TRBJ2-7	TRBD2	TRBV3-1/TRBV3-2	.	TGTGCCAGCAGCCAAGGGGCTAGCGGGGCCTACGAGCAGTACTTC	CASSQGASGAYEQYF
TRBJ1-2	.	TRBV19	.	TGTGCCAGTAGTATATTAACAGGGAGCTTCGATGGCTACACCTTC	CASSILTGSFDGYTF
TRBJ2-7	.	TRBV6-2/TRBV6-3	.	TGTGCCAGCAGTCGACTGGACAGACCCTACGAGCAGTACTTC	CASSRLDRPYEQYF
TRBJ1-2	.	TRBV15	few	TGTGCCACCAGCAGAGAGGCAGGAAACTATGGCTACACCTTC	CATSREAGNYGYTF
TRBJ2-3	TRBD1	TRBV6-4	.	TGTGCCAGCAGTGGGACAGGGGACACAGATACGCAGTATTTT	CASSGTGDTDTQYF
TRBJ1-1	.	TRBV7-2	.	TGTGCCAGCAGCTTAGCAGGAGAACTGAACACTGAAGCTTTCTTT	CASSLAGELNTEAFF
TRBJ2-2	TRBD1	TRBV27	.	TGTGCCAGCAGTTCGTCGGCAGGGGGCACCGGGGAGCTGTTTTTT	CASSSSAGGTGELFF
TRBJ1-4	TRBD1	TRBV5-1	.	TGCGCCAGCAGCTTGGGATTTTCTACAGGGGGAGAAAAACTGTTTTTT	CASSLGFSTGGEKLFF
TRBJ2-1	TRBD2	TRBV19	.	TGTGCCAGTAGTAGGACTAGCGGGGGGGAAAATGAGCAGTTCTTC	CASSRTSGGENEQFF
TRBJ1-3	.	TRBV4-2	.	TGTGCCAGCAGCCAAGAAGAAACAGACCGCTCTGGAAACACCATATATTTT	CASSQEETDRSGNTIYF
TRBJ1-6	TRBD1	TRBV2	.	TGTGCCAGCAGTGAGGGGACAGGAACCTATAATTCACCCCTCCACTTT	CASSEGTGTYNSPLHF
TRBJ1-1	TRBD1	TRBV27	once	TGTGCCAGCAGCCCCGGGACAGGGAACACTGAAGCTTTCTTT	CASSPGTGNTEAFF
TRBJ2-3	.	TRBV3-1/TRBV3-2	.	TGTGCCAGCAGCCAAGGTGGAGCGGACTTCACAGATACGCAGTATTTT	CASSQGGADFTDTQYF
TRBJ1-2	TRBD1	TRBV28	.	TGTGCCAGCAGTTTAACGTCAGGGGGCAATATCTATGGCTACACCTTC	CASSLTSGGNIYGYTF
TRBJ2-7	TRBD1	TRBV6-5	once	TGTGCCAGCACTAGAACTAAAGGACAGGGGTACGAGCAGTACTTC	CASTRTKGQGYEQYF
TRBJ1-1	.	TRBV5-1	.	TGCGCCAGCAGTACCGGGGGGCCCATGCTGACTGAAGCTTTCTTT	CASSTGGPMLTEAFF
TRBJ2-1	TRBD2	TRBV5-4	.	TGTGCCAGCAGCTTAAAGACTAGCGGGAGTAACAATGAGCAGTTCTTC	CASSLKTSGSNNEQFF
TRBJ1-6	.	TRBV11-3	.	TGTGCCAGCAGCTCTTCGGGAAGCTATAATTCACCCCTCCACTTT	CASSSSGSYNSPLHF
TRBJ1-4	TRBD1	TRBV6-1	.	TGTGCCAGCAGTGAATCGACAGGGCAGTATGAAAAACTGTTTTTT	CASSESTGQYEKLFF
TRBJ2-4	.	TRBV15	.	TGTGCCACCAGCAGAGATTCCCTCGGGGTTGGGGTAGCCAAAAACATTCAGTACTTC	CATSRDSLGVGVAKNIQYF
TRBJ2-3	TRBD2	TRBV7-6	few	TGTGCCAGCAGCTTAAGCGTAGCGGGGAGCACAGATACGCAGTATTTT	CASSLSVAGSTDTQYF
TRBJ1-1	.	TRBV6-1	once	TGTGCCAGCAGTGAAATAATACTTATGAACACTGAAGCTTTCTTT	CASSEIILMNTEAFF
TRBJ2-7	TRBD2	TRBV5-1	few	TGCGCCAGCAGCCCAGCTAGCGGATACGAGCAGTACTTC	CASSPASGYEQYF
TRBJ1-1	TRBD1	TRBV5-4	.	TGTGCCAGCAGCTCTCCCCCGGGACAGGGGACCGGAGCTTTCTTT	CASSSPPGQGTGAFF
TRBJ1-1	.	TRBV3-1/TRBV3-2	.	TGTGCCAGCAGCCAACTTCCGTCCACTGAAGCTTTCTTT	CASSQLPSTEAFF